Shown below are 25 T cell receptor beta chains from a single sample sequenced in a study of cytomegalovirus exposure and HLA in healthy donors. The PCR made use of 60 Vbeta and 13 Jbeta primers. Here immunoSEQ multiplex PCR was the method, and the copy in TCRdb shows in-frame clones only, minus some. This table has 150,000 to 200,000 clones, around 77% appearing once. What was sequenced was PBMCs. All receptors derive from a man aged 30 to 45 in good health and CMV-seronegative.

The CDR3 loop reads CASSAEGGAINQPQHF. The CDR3 DNA reads TGTGCCAGCAGTGCCGAGGGGGGGGCAATCAATCAGCCCCAGCATTTT. The V gene is TRBV6-1, the J gene TRBJ1-5; tentative D call: TRBD1 (6 bases). CDR1 is MNHNS and CDR2 is SASEGT in the germline V gene. This CDR3 spans 16 amino acids. The V gene lost 4 bases and the J gene lost 3 bases, with 16 bases spanning the gap.

V usage is TRBV11-1 and J usage is TRBJ1-1; unclear D gene. The CDR3 is 13 amino acids. Germline V gene data show CDR1 as SGHAT and CDR2 as FQDESV (reference sequence). V lost 5 bases and J lost 7, with 14 bases in between. The CDR3 sequence is CASSVNPGGEAFF. CDR3 sequence (DNA): TGTGCCAGCAGCGTAAACCCTGGAGGTGAAGCTTTCTTT.

The chain recombines TRBV10-3 with TRBJ1-5; 8 bases agree with TRBD1. Trimming took 10 bases from V and 2 from J; bases not matched to a gene: 4. This CDR3 comprises 13 residues. Germline CDR1 and CDR2: ENHRY and SYGVKD. The CDR3 sequence is CATDRGGNQPQHF. The CDR3 DNA reads TGTGCCACCGACAGGGGTGGCAATCAGCCCCAGCATTTT.

This clone came up a few times. The chain recombines TRBV29-1 with TRBJ2-5; TRBD2 matches at 9 bases. J lost 4 bases, V lost 5 bases, and 5 bases had no gene match. The CDR3 contains 13 residues. The germline V gene encodes CDR1 SQVTM and CDR2 ANQGSEA. Written as DNA, the CDR3 is TGCAGCGTTACCGGGACTAGCAGAGAGACCCAGTACTTC. It yields the protein CSVTGTSRETQYF.

This clone was counted a single time. The rearrangement joins TRBV19 to TRBJ1-2; no clear D gene. With 3 bases removed from V and 8 bases from J, the gap between germline ends came to 16 bases. The CDR3 covers 14 residues. The germline gives CDR1 LNHDA, CDR2 SQIVND (reference sequence). The DNA of the CDR3 is TGTGCCAGTAGTATGTCTTCGGGTCTTGGAGGCTACACCTTC. It translates to CASSMSSGLGGYTF. Using reference TRBV19 and TRBJ1-2 for the parts outside the CDR3, the full variable domain is DGGITQSPKYLFRKEGQNVTLSCEQNLNHDAMYWYRQDPGQGLRLIYYSQIVNDFQKGDIAEGYSVSREKKESFPLTVTSAQKNPTAFYLCASSMSSGLGGYTFGSGTRLTVV.

The chain uses TRBV7-9 and TRBJ2-5; 7 bases line up with TRBD1. V lost 3 bases to trimming and J lost 2 bases; unmatched junction nucleotides: 9. CDR3 length: 16 amino acids. Germline CDR1 reads SEHNR; CDR2 reads FQNEAQ (reference sequence). The CDR3 is CASSLTRGQAQETQYF. The DNA of the CDR3 is TGTGCCAGCAGCTTGACCCGAGGACAGGCGCAAGAGACCCAGTACTTC.

The chain combines TRBV14 with TRBJ2-7, with a tentative D call TRBD2 (5 bases). V was shortened by 4 bases and J by 4 bases, with 17 bases between the two germline ends. This CDR3 has 15 amino acids. The germline V gene encodes CDR1 SGHDN and CDR2 FVKESK. Here the CDR3 DNA reads TGTGCCAGCAGCCCCTTAGGAGGTAATCATTACGAGCAGTACTTC. Encoded protein: CASSPLGGNHYEQYF.

V is TRBV5-1 and J is TRBJ2-4, with 10 bases matching TRBD1. This CDR3 is 17 amino acids long. The V segment lost 0 bases and the J segment 5 bases; nucleotides outside the gene matches: 8. Germline assignment: CDR1 SGHRS and CDR2 YFSETQ. This CDR3 is CASSLGPGQGMQNIQYF. In DNA, the CDR3 is TGCGCCAGCAGCTTGGGCCCGGGACAGGGGATGCAAAACATTCAGTACTTC. The entire variable domain, with the rest obtained from reference TRBV5-1 and TRBJ2-4, is as follows: KAGVTQTPRYLIKTRGQQVTLSCSPISGHRSVSWYQQTPGQGLQFLFEYFSETQRNKGNFPGRFSGRQFSNSRSEMNVSTLELGDSALYLCASSLGPGQGMQNIQYFGAGTRLSVL.

Comments on this clone: Compared with germline, one end of the junction differs, possibly owing to a read error. The rearrangement uses TRBV7-7 and TRBJ2-1; 8 positions agree with TRBD2. CDR1 and CDR2 from the germline V gene are SSHAT and FNYEAQ (reference sequence). The CDR3 is 14 amino acids. DNA for the CDR3: TGTGCTAGCAGCTTCGGCAGCGGGAGCAATGAGCAGTTCTTC. This gives the protein CASSFGSGSNEQFF.

This sequence joins TRBV29-1 and TRBJ2-5; D may be TRBD1 (6 bases). The germline V gene has CDR1 SQVTM and CDR2 ANQGSEA. Trimming removed 6 bases at V and 5 bases at J, with 13 bases between. The CDR3 has 12 residues. CDR3 sequence: CSVDSIGETQYF. In DNA form, the CDR3 reads TGCAGCGTGGACAGTATCGGGGAGACCCAGTACTTC. Supplemented by reference TRBV29-1 and TRBJ2-5, the full variable domain reads SAVISQKPSRDICQRGTSLTIQCQVDSQVTMMFWYRQQPGQSLTLIATANQGSEATYESGFVIDKFPISRPNLTFSTLTVSNMSPEDSSIYLCSVDSIGETQYFGPGTRLLVL.

The CDR3, as DNA: TGTGCCAGCAGTAAACAGGGATATAGCAATCAGCCCCAGCATTTT. It is translated as CASSKQGYSNQPQHF. V is TRBV2 and J is TRBJ1-5; D perhaps matches TRBD1 (6 bases). Trimming took 5 bases from V and 0 from J, leaving 11 bases between them. This CDR3 has 15 residues. CDR1 is SNHLY and CDR2 is FYNNEI in the germline V gene.

V and J are TRBV9 and TRBJ2-1; possible D gene TRBD2, 5 bases. The germline V gene has CDR1 SGDLS and CDR2 YYNGEE. The V end lost 5 bases, the J end lost 8 bases, and 11 bases lay between the germline ends. This CDR3 has 12 amino acids. The DNA for the CDR3 is TGTGCCAGCAGTGGGTTCGGGGATGAGCAGTTCTTC. Protein: CASSGFGDEQFF.

This clone was counted between two and nine times. This chain uses TRBV5-1 with TRBJ1-1, with 7 bases identical to TRBD1. Germline trimming cut 3 bases from V and 9 bases from J; bases unmatched to any gene: 5. CDR3 length: 12 residues. Germline V lookup: CDR1 SGHRS, CDR2 YFSETQ. The CDR3 region is CASSYGQDQAFF. CDR3 coding DNA: TGCGCCAGCAGCTACGGACAGGATCAAGCTTTCTTT.

This chain links TRBV5-4 with TRBJ2-3, with a possible D match to TRBD2 (6 bases). The germline V and J ends were trimmed by 4 bases and 3 bases, with 18 bases remaining between them. CDR3 length: 16 residues. Germline-derived CDR1 and CDR2 are SGHNT and YYREEE (reference sequence). Written as DNA, the CDR3 is TGTGCCAGCAGCGGGCCGGGGCTAGCGAGGACAGATACGCAGTATTTT. Protein product: CASSGPGLARTDTQYF.

The CDR3 region has the DNA TGTGCCAGCAGTGGGGCAGACAGGACCTATGGCTACACCTTC. It is translated as CASSGADRTYGYTF. V usage is TRBV27 and J usage is TRBJ1-2, with D perhaps TRBD1 (6 bases). This CDR3 is built from 14 residues. Germline V gene sequence: CDR1 MNHEY, CDR2 SMNVEV (reference sequence). Deletions cut 5 bases from V and 4 bases from J, with 14 bases between.

The chain is built from TRBV14 and TRBJ2-7, with D unresolved. The V and J ends lost 2 bases and 0 bases respectively, with 11 bases between them. Germline-derived CDR1 and CDR2 are SGHDN and FVKESK. The length of the CDR3 is 15 residues. For the CDR3, the DNA is TGTGCCAGCAGCCAATTGACTGGTCTCTCCTACGAGCAGTACTTC. Its protein is CASSQLTGLSYEQYF. Looking up the rest from reference TRBV14 and TRBJ2-7 gives the full variable domain: EAGVTQFPSHSVIEKGQTVTLRCDPISGHDNLYWYRRVMGKEIKFLLHFVKESKQDESGMPNNRFLAERTGGTYSTLKVQPAELEDSGVYFCASSQLTGLSYEQYFGPGTRLTVT.

The rearrangement joins TRBV19 to TRBJ2-6; TRBD1 might be the D (6 bases). Between the trimmed V and J ends, which lost 5 bases and 9 bases, there was a span of 17 bases. The CDR3 loop spans 15 amino acids. From germline, CDR1 is LNHDA and CDR2 SQIVND (reference sequence). For the CDR3, the DNA is TGTGCCAGTAGTTTAGCCGGGACAAAGGGCAACGTCCTGACTTTC. This codes for CASSLAGTKGNVLTF.

This chain joins TRBV6-6 and TRBJ2-7; D possibly corresponds to TRBD2 (6 bases). From germline, CDR1 is MNHNY and CDR2 SVGAGI (reference sequence). The germline V and J ends were trimmed by 8 bases and 4 bases, with 12 bases remaining between them. The CDR3 is 12 amino acids. The DNA of the CDR3 is TGTGCCAGCGGACTATTCGCTTACGAGCAGTACTTC. Amino acid sequence: CASGLFAYEQYF.

This chain links TRBV28 with TRBJ1-4; possibly TRBD1 for D (6 bases). The CDR3 loop spans 18 amino acids. Trimming shortened V by 3 bases and J by 3 bases, and 20 bases separated the two germline ends. The germline gives CDR1 MDHEN, CDR2 SYDVKM. The CDR3 DNA sequence: TGTGCCAGCAGTTTCGATTGGGCAGGGGTTGGGTCTAATGAAAAACTGTTTTTT. Protein: CASSFDWAGVGSNEKLFF.

The chain combines TRBV28 with TRBJ2-1; 10 bases match TRBD2. The germline V gene has CDR1 MDHEN and CDR2 SYDVKM. This CDR3 spans 14 amino acids. J gave up 5 bases and V 6 bases, and 4 bases lay outside the gene matches. CDR3 DNA sequence: TGTGCCAGCAGGTGGCTAGCGGGAGACAATGAGCAGTTCTTC. The encoded protein is CASRWLAGDNEQFF.

J is TRBJ2-5 and V is TRBV28, with 9 nucleotides matching TRBD1. After removal of 5 bases from V and 9 bases from J, the junction contained 10 bases not matched to a gene. Per germline, CDR1 MDHEN and CDR2 SYDVKM. The CDR3 runs to 14 residues. The chain's CDR3 is CASSPPGTGRAQYF. In DNA form, the CDR3 reads TGTGCCAGCAGTCCCCCCGGGACAGGGAGGGCCCAGTACTTC.

The CDR3 DNA follows: TGTGCCAGCAGTTACGGACAGGGGGGGACCTACGAGCAGTACTTC. This gives the protein CASSYGQGGTYEQYF. The rearrangement links TRBV6-5 to TRBJ2-7; 10 bases map to TRBD1. The CDR3 spans 15 residues. Losses at the gene ends were 2 bases for V and 2 bases for J; bases not matched to a gene: 3. Germline V gene lookup returns CDR1 MNHEY and CDR2 SVGAGI.

This clone has just one count. The CDR3, as DNA: TGTGCCAGCAGTTTCAACCTAGCGGGAGTTAGCAATGAGCAGTTCTTC. It specifies CASSFNLAGVSNEQFF. The chain has TRBV6-5 and TRBJ2-1; 10 nucleotides align to TRBD2. CDR3 size: 16 residues. V was clipped by 4 bases and J by 6 bases; unmatched bases: 9. Germline CDR1 reads MNHEY; CDR2 reads SVGAGI.

The chain links TRBV6-6 to TRBJ2-5, with 11 bases lining up with TRBD1. The CDR3 loop spans 15 amino acids. The trim removed 2 bases at V and 5 bases at J, leaving 4 bases unmatched. Germline loops: CDR1 MNHNY, CDR2 SVGAGI (reference sequence). The CDR3 loop reads CASSYGTGGRETQYF. CDR3 DNA: TGTGCCAGCAGTTACGGGACAGGGGGGCGGGAGACCCAGTACTTC.

This clone came up a few times. The CDR3: CASSQVGPGQGLETQYF. The CDR3 nucleotides are TGCGCCAGCAGCCAAGTCGGACCGGGACAGGGACTAGAGACCCAGTACTTC. This rearrangement joins TRBV4-1 to TRBJ2-5; 9 bases fit TRBD1. CDR1 is MGHRA, CDR2 YSYEKL, per germline. J gave up 4 bases and V 1 base, and 10 bases lay outside the gene matches. This CDR3 contains 17 residues.